Shown below are 11 T cell receptor beta chains from a single sample sequenced in a study of siplizumab effects on memory and regulatory T cells. Method: immunoSEQ multiplex PCR; TCRdb's copy keeps in-frame clones and lacks some. This table has more than 85,000 clones, about 93% appearing once. The material sequenced was Tregs sorted from blood. Receptors were obtained from a human donor in good health.

This CDR3 is CASSPRTGVITGELFF. The CDR3 nucleotides read TGTGCCAGCAGTCCCCGGACAGGGGTAATTACCGGGGAGCTGTTTTTT. The chain links TRBV27 to TRBJ2-2, with 9 bases that match TRBD1. The V and J ends lost 5 bases and 5 bases, in that order; junction bases with no gene match: 9. This CDR3 has 16 amino acids. CDR1 and CDR2 (germline): MNHEY, SMNVEV (reference sequence).

The gene calls are TRBV18 and TRBJ2-1, with D possibly being TRBD1 (5 bases). The CDR3 length is 14 residues. Germline V gene sequence: CDR1 KGHSH, CDR2 LQKENI. V lost 4 bases and J 6 bases, leaving 13 bases between the germline ends. In DNA, the CDR3 is TGTGCCAGCTCACTACTCGACAGTGGCAATGAGCAGTTCTTC. It translates to CASSLLDSGNEQFF.

The V and J genes are TRBV5-1 and TRBJ2-7; D is perhaps TRBD2 (6 bases). CDR1 and CDR2 (germline): SGHRS, YFSETQ. V was shortened by 0 bases and J by 7 bases, with 14 bases between the two germline ends. The CDR3 runs to 14 residues. The CDR3 DNA reads as TGCGCCAGCAGCTTGGTTGCTCCGGCGGGGGAGCAGTACTTC. Translation: CASSLVAPAGEQYF.

There are a few counts of this clone. The V call is TRBV19, the J call TRBJ1-4; D unclear. V gave up 3 bases and J gave up 7 bases, with 9 bases separating them. The CDR3 extends over 13 amino acids. Germline CDR1 and CDR2: LNHDA and SQIVND (reference sequence). The CDR3 reads CASSMLKGEKLFF. The CDR3 nucleotides are TGTGCCAGTAGTATGCTGAAAGGTGAAAAACTGTTTTTT. The entire variable domain, with the rest obtained from reference TRBV19 and TRBJ1-4, is as follows: DGGITQSPKYLFRKEGQNVTLSCEQNLNHDAMYWYRQDPGQGLRLIYYSQIVNDFQKGDIAEGYSVSREKKESFPLTVTSAQKNPTAFYLCASSMLKGEKLFFGSGTQLSVL.

The chain joins TRBV20-1 to TRBJ2-5; D ambiguous. The V gene's germline CDR1 is DFQATT and CDR2 SNEGSKA (reference sequence). V was trimmed by 7 bases and J by 5 bases, leaving 5 bases between them. This CDR3 contains 9 residues. CDR3 coding DNA: TGCAGTGTGACCGAGACCCAGTACTTC. Its protein is CSVTETQYF.

The CDR3, as DNA: TGTGCCAGCGGGGCGTGGAACACTGAAGCTTTCTTT. Translated: CASGAWNTEAFF. The V and J genes are TRBV6-1 and TRBJ1-1, with D possibly being TRBD1 (5 bases). The length of the CDR3 is 12 residues. CDR1 is MNHNS and CDR2 is SASEGT in the germline V gene. Trimming removed 8 bases from V and 1 base from J, with 8 bases in between.

This sequence joins TRBV5-1 and TRBJ1-1; perhaps TRBD1 as D (6 bases). Germline V CDR1 and CDR2: SGHRS, YFSETQ. V was pared by 4 bases and J by 5 bases, with 21 bases between. The CDR3 spans 16 residues. The DNA of the CDR3 is TGCGCCAGCAGCGTTACCGTTACAGGGCTAAGGACTGAAGCTTTCTTT. As protein: CASSVTVTGLRTEAFF.

The CDR3 DNA sequence: TGTGCCTGGAGAACCCGGACACCCCTCACTGAAGCTTTCTTT. Protein: CAWRTRTPLTEAFF. The rearrangement links TRBV30 to TRBJ1-1; a possible D gene is TRBD1 (5 bases). Trimming cost V 3 bases and J 4 bases, with 15 bases left between them. The CDR3 has 14 amino acids. Per germline, CDR1 GTSNPN and CDR2 SVGIG (reference sequence).

The genes are TRBV9 and TRBJ2-1, with 11 bases fitting TRBD2. The CDR3 loop spans 17 amino acids. With V trimmed by 2 bases and J by 10 bases, 14 bases remained unmatched. Per germline, CDR1 SGDLS and CDR2 YYNGEE. The CDR3 DNA reads as TGTGCCAGCAGCGTCTCCCGGTTAGCGGGAGGGCCGGGAGAGCAGTTCTTC. It yields the protein CASSVSRLAGGPGEQFF.

V gene TRBV7-3 combines with J gene TRBJ2-1; 8 positions agree with TRBD2. Per the germline V gene, CDR1 is SGHTA and CDR2 is FQGTGA. V lost 4 bases, J lost 9 bases, and 11 bases stayed unmatched. This CDR3 contains 15 residues. CDR3 DNA sequence: TGTGCCAGCAGCTCCGGACTAGCAGGGCTGTCTGAGCAGTTCTTC. Translating gives CASSSGLAGLSEQFF. Based on the CDR3 plus reference TRBV7-3 and TRBJ2-1, the full variable domain is GAGVSQTPSNKVTEKGKYVELRCDPISGHTALYWYRQSLGQGPEFLIYFQGTGAADDSGLPNDRFFAVRPEGSVSTLKIQRTERGDSAVYLCASSSGLAGLSEQFFGPGTRLTVL.

The rearrangement links TRBV7-2 to TRBJ2-1; TRBD2 matches at 7 bases. Germline trimming cut 4 bases from V and 0 bases from J; bases unmatched to any gene: 3. The CDR3 has 15 residues. Germline lookup yields CDR1 SGHTA and CDR2 FQGNSA. This CDR3 is CASSYLAVSYNEQFF. The DNA for the CDR3 is TGTGCCAGCAGCTACCTAGCGGTCTCCTACAATGAGCAGTTCTTC.